The rows below give T cell receptor beta chains drawn from one sample of a study of shared clonotypes between healthy human individuals. Data came from immunoSEQ multiplex PCR; TCRdb stores just in-frame clones and leaves some out. This sample has more than 550,000 clones, with 90% to 95% found just once. Source material: naive CD8+ T cells sorted from blood. The receptors were gathered from a man aged 25-45 years in good health. The CDR3 runs from the conserved cysteine through the conserved F or W. Fields, in order: J gene, V gene, D gene, clone size, CDR3 protein, CDR3 DNA. A D gene is named only where the DNA matches it firmly. The size field is filled for only some rows; it gives once, few, many or a size class.

J: TRBJ2-1
V: TRBV2
D: -
size: -
CDR3: CASSPRVISYNEQFF
DNA: TGTGCCAGCAGTCCTAGGGTCATTTCCTACAATGAGCAGTTCTTC

J: TRBJ2-3
V: TRBV6-6
D: -
size: -
CDR3: CASSGPGEITDTQYF
DNA: TGTGCCAGCAGTGGGCCGGGAGAAATTACAGATACGCAGTATTTT

J: TRBJ2-1
V: TRBV7-8
D: -
size: -
CDR3: CASSGTGNSYNEQFF
DNA: TGTGCCAGCAGCGGTACAGGGAACTCCTACAATGAGCAGTTCTTC

J: TRBJ1-5
V: TRBV27
D: -
size: -
CDR3: CASSLLGISGSNQPQHF
DNA: TGTGCCAGCAGTTTACTCGGCATATCCGGGAGCAATCAGCCCCAGCATTTT

J: TRBJ2-7
V: TRBV29-1
D: TRBD1
size: -
CDR3: CSVRQGLSYEQYF
DNA: TGCAGCGTAAGACAGGGTCTCTCCTACGAGCAGTACTTC

J: TRBJ2-2
V: TRBV9
D: -
size: -
CDR3: CASTRGTGELFF
DNA: TGTGCCAGCACCCGCGGGACCGGGGAGCTGTTTTTT

J: TRBJ2-5
V: TRBV29-1
D: -
size: -
CDR3: CSVDRIGETQYF
DNA: TGCAGCGTTGATAGGATAGGGGAGACCCAGTACTTC

J: TRBJ2-7
V: TRBV27
D: -
size: few
CDR3: CASSLIGGGYEQYF
DNA: TGTGCCAGCAGTTTAATCGGGGGAGGCTACGAGCAGTACTTC

J: TRBJ1-5
V: TRBV19
D: -
size: -
CDR3: CASSPVARGNQPQHF
DNA: TGTGCCAGTAGCCCCGTCGCCCGGGGAAATCAGCCCCAGCATTTT

J: TRBJ2-1
V: TRBV7-6
D: -
size: -
CDR3: CASGRTSYNEQFF
DNA: TGTGCCAGCGGGAGGACCTCCTACAATGAGCAGTTCTTC

J: TRBJ2-5
V: TRBV11-2
D: -
size: -
CDR3: CASSLEGRLSYDQETQYF
DNA: TGTGCCAGCAGCTTAGAGGGGAGACTATCGTATGACCAAGAGACCCAGTACTTC

J: TRBJ2-3
V: TRBV9
D: -
size: -
CDR3: CASSVGRGRGDTQYF
DNA: TGTGCCAGCAGCGTAGGGAGAGGACGAGGGGATACGCAGTATTTT

J: TRBJ2-5
V: TRBV27
D: TRBD2
size: -
CDR3: CASSFLVAGGVETQYF
DNA: TGTGCCAGCAGTTTCCTGGTAGCGGGAGGGGTGGAGACCCAGTACTTC

J: TRBJ2-3
V: TRBV12-5
D: TRBD2
size: -
CDR3: CASSSGRASVVGDTQYF
DNA: TGTGCTAGTAGTAGCGGGAGGGCCTCGGTTGTTGGAGATACGCAGTATTTT

J: TRBJ1-1
V: TRBV7-6
D: -
size: -
CDR3: CASSLEGGGSTEAFF
DNA: TGTGCCAGCAGCTTAGAGGGAGGGGGGAGCACTGAAGCTTTCTTT

J: TRBJ1-2
V: TRBV5-1
D: -
size: -
CDR3: CASSRDPSPSNYGYTF
DNA: TGCGCCAGCAGCCGGGACCCTTCGCCCTCTAACTATGGCTACACCTTC

J: TRBJ1-2
V: TRBV4-3
D: -
size: -
CDR3: CASSQWLDYGYTF
DNA: TGCGCCAGCAGCCAATGGCTGGACTATGGCTACACCTTC

J: TRBJ2-1
V: TRBV19
D: TRBD2
size: -
CDR3: CASAPTGGRYNEQFF
DNA: TGTGCCAGTGCCCCCACGGGAGGGCGATACAATGAGCAGTTCTTC

J: TRBJ2-1
V: TRBV21-1
D: -
size: -
CDR3: CASRTGGDWTYNEQFF
DNA: TGTGCCAGCCGAACAGGGGGCGACTGGACCTACAATGAGCAGTTCTTC

J: TRBJ1-5
V: TRBV7-9
D: -
size: -
CDR3: CASSLEKQPQHF
DNA: TGTGCCAGCAGCCTGGAAAAGCAGCCCCAGCATTTT

J: TRBJ2-7
V: TRBV5-6
D: -
size: -
CDR3: CASSLAAGKRHEQYF
DNA: TGTGCCAGCAGCTTGGCGGCAGGGAAGAGGCACGAGCAGTACTTC

J: TRBJ2-7
V: TRBV5-6
D: -
size: -
CDR3: CASSLEGAGFQKF
DNA: TGTGCCAGCAGCTTGGAGGGTGCGGGCTTCCAAAAATTC

J: TRBJ2-1
V: TRBV29-1
D: TRBD2
size: -
CDR3: CSVEGLAGGSSSYNEQFF
DNA: TGCAGCGTTGAAGGACTAGCGGGAGGGTCTAGCTCCTACAATGAGCAGTTCTTC

J: TRBJ1-5
V: TRBV14
D: TRBD1
size: -
CDR3: CASSQDSGGSNQPQHF
DNA: TGTGCCAGCAGCCAAGATTCAGGGGGAAGCAATCAGCCCCAGCATTTT